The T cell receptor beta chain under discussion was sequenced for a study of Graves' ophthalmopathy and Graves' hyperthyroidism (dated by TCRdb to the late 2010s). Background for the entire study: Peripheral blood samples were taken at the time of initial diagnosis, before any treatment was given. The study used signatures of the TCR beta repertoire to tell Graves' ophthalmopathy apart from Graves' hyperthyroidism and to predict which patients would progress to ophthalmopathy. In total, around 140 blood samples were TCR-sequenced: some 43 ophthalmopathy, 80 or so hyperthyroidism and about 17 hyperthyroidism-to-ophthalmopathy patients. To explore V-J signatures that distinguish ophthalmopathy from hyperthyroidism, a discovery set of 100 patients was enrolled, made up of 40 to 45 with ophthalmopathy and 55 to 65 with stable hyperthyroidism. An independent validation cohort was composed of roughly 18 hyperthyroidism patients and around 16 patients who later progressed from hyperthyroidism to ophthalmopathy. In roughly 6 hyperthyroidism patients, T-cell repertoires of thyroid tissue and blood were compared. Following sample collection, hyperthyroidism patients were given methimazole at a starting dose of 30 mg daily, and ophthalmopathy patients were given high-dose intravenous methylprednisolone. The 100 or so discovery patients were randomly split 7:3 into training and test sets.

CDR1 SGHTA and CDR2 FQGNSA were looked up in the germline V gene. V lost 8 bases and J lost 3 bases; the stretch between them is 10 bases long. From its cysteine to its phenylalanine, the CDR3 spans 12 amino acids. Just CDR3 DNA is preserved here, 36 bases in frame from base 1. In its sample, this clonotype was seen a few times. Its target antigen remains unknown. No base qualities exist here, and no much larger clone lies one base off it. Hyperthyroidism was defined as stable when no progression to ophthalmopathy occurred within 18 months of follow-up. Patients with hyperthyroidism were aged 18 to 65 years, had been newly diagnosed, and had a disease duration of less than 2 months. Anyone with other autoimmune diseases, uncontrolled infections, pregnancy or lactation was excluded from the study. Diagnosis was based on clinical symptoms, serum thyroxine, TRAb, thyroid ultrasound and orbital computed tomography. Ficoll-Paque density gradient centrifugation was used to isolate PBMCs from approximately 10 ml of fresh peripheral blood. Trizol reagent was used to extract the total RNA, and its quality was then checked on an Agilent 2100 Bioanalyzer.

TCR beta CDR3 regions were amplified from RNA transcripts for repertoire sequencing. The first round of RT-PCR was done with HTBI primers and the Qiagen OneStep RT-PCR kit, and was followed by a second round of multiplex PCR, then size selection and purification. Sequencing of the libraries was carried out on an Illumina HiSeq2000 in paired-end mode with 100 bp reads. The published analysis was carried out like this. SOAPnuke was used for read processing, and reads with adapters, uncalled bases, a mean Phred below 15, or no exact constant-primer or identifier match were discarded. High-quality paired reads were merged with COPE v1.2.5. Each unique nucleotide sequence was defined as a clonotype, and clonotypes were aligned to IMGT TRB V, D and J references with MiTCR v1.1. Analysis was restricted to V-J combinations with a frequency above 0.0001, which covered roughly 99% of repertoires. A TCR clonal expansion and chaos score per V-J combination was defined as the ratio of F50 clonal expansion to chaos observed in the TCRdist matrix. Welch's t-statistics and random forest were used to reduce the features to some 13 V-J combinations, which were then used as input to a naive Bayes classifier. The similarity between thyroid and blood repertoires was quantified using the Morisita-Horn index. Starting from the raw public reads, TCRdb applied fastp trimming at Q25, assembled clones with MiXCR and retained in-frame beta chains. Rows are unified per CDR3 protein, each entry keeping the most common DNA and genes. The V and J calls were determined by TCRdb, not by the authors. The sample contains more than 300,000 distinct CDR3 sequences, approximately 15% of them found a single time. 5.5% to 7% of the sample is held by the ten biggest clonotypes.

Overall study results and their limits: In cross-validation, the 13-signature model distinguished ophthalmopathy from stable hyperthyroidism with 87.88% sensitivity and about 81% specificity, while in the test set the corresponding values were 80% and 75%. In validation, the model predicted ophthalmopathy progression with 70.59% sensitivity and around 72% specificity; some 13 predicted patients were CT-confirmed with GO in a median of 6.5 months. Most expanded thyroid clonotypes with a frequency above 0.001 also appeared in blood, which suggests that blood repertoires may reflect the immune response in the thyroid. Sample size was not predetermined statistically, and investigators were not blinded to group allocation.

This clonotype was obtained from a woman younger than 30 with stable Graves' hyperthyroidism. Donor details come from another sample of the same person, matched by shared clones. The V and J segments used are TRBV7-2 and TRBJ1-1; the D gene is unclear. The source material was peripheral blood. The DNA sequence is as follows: TGTGCCAGCCAGCATGGGTACACTGAAGCTTTCTTT. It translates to CASQHGYTEAFF.